Following are 24 T cell receptor beta chains from one sample sequenced in a study of identical twins. Each CDR3 protein is one row after TCRdb ran MiXCR on the 5' RACE reads. The sample lists hundreds of thousands of distinct CDR3 sequences, 6.1% occurring once. The sample was naive T cells sorted from blood. The receptors were sampled from a man younger than 35 in good health.

This sequence joins TRBV5-1 and TRBJ2-1, with 12 bases matching TRBD2. The CDR3 covers 15 residues. Germline V CDR1 and CDR2: SGHRS, YFSETQ. The junction had 9 bases not matched to a gene; V was cut back by 5 bases and J by 9 bases. The CDR3 spells CASRSSGGGVVEQFF. CDR3 DNA: TGCGCCAGCAGGTCTAGCGGGGGGGGTGTTGTTGAGCAGTTCTTC.

This clonotype was seen more than once but under ten times. The chain uses TRBV4-2 and TRBJ2-5, with 7 bases that match TRBD2. The CDR3 runs 16 residues. Germline V lookup: CDR1 LGHNA, CDR2 YNFKEQ. The trim removed 0 bases at V and 2 bases at J, leaving 6 bases unmatched. CDR3 in DNA: TGTGCCAGCAGCCAAGATGGCCTAGCGGAGCAAGAGACCCAGTACTTC. Its protein product is CASSQDGLAEQETQYF.

DNA for the CDR3: TGTGCCAGCAGCTTACAGTTACGGGGGAACACCGGGGAGCTGTTTTTT. Its translation is CASSLQLRGNTGELFF. This chain connects TRBV7-2 to TRBJ2-2, with D maybe TRBD2 (5 bases). Per germline, CDR1 SGHTA and CDR2 FQGNSA. The CDR3 covers 16 residues. Trimming took 2 bases from V and 1 from J, leaving 11 bases between them.

This clonotype has a count of ten or more. This chain links TRBV29-1 with TRBJ1-1, with D perhaps matching TRBD1 (6 bases). The germline gives CDR1 SQVTM, CDR2 ANQGSEA. The CDR3 is 13 residues long. Between the trimmed V and J ends, which lost 0 bases and 4 bases, there was a span of 9 bases. The CDR3 sequence: CSVEDRGATEAFF. The CDR3 nucleotides read TGCAGCGTTGAAGACAGGGGAGCCACTGAAGCTTTCTTT. The full variable domain, rest sourced from reference TRBV29-1 and TRBJ1-1, is SAVISQKPSRDICQRGTSLTIQCQVDSQVTMMFWYRQQPGQSLTLIATANQGSEATYESGFVIDKFPISRPNLTFSTLTVSNMSPEDSSIYLCSVEDRGATEAFFGQGTRLTVV.

This clonotype was observed many times. This chain connects TRBV12-3 or TRBV12-4 to TRBJ2-1, with TRBD2 as a possible D gene (6 bases). This CDR3 comprises 12 residues. V was clipped by 5 bases and J by 5 bases, with 7 bases between them. The CDR3 DNA reads TGTGCCAGCAGTCGCGGGGACAATGAGCAGTTCTTC. Translating gives CASSRGDNEQFF.

This clonotype was counted at least ten times. This rearrangement joins TRBV15 to TRBJ2-1; D is uncertain. This CDR3 has 14 amino acids. Germline V gene sequence: CDR1 LNHNV, CDR2 YYDKDF (reference sequence). The V and J ends lost 3 bases and 4 bases respectively, with 10 bases between them. DNA of the CDR3: TGTGCCACCAGCAGGGTATTAGGGTACAATGAGCAGTTCTTC. Amino acid sequence: CATSRVLGYNEQFF.

This clonotype has more than one count but fewer than ten. The chain links TRBV9 to TRBJ2-1; tentative D call: TRBD2 (5 bases). The CDR3 length is 15 residues. Looked up from germline, CDR1 is SGDLS and CDR2 is YYNGEE. With 0 bases removed from V and 2 bases from J, the gap between germline ends came to 9 bases. The CDR3 DNA reads as TGTGCCAGCAGCGTAGGTGGGAGAACCTACAATGAGCAGTTCTTC. Encoded protein: CASSVGGRTYNEQFF.

This clonotype showed up many times. CDR3 sequence: CASSLIEQFF. The DNA for the CDR3 is TGTGCCAGCAGCTTAATTGAGCAGTTCTTC. V usage is TRBV7-9 and J usage is TRBJ2-1, with D hard to call. Germline V gene data show CDR1 as SEHNR and CDR2 as FQNEAQ (reference sequence). The V end lost 2 bases, the J end lost 9 bases, and 2 bases lay between the germline ends. The CDR3 is 10 residues long.

The V gene is TRBV6-5, the J gene TRBJ2-2; tentatively, D is TRBD2 (5 bases). Germline V gene lookup returns CDR1 MNHEY and CDR2 SVGAGI. Trimming shortened V by 2 bases and J by 1 base, and 14 bases separated the two germline ends. This CDR3 has 17 amino acids. CDR3 bases: TGTGCCAGCAGTTACCAATCTGGAGGTGGGAACACCGGGGAGCTGTTTTTT. Translated, it gives CASSYQSGGGNTGELFF.

This clonotype was observed many times. This chain joins TRBV25-1 and TRBJ2-3; 7 nucleotides match TRBD2. Germline-derived CDR1 and CDR2 are MGHDK and SYGVNS. V lost 4 bases, J lost 0 bases, and 4 bases stayed unmatched. This CDR3 spans 15 amino acids. CDR3 loop: CASSATSASTDTQYF. CDR3 sequence (DNA): TGTGCCAGCAGTGCCACTAGCGCTAGCACAGATACGCAGTATTTT.

This rearrangement joins TRBV28 to TRBJ2-5, with D maybe TRBD2 (5 bases). V gave up 6 bases and J gave up 5 bases, with 16 bases separating them. CDR1 and CDR2 from the germline V gene are MDHEN and SYDVKM. The CDR3 consists of 14 residues. The DNA of the CDR3 is TGTGCCAGCAGGATGGATGAGGGAATTGAGACCCAGTACTTC. Residues: CASRMDEGIETQYF. Full variable domain (rest looked up from reference TRBV28 and TRBJ2-5): DVKVTQSSRYLVKRTGEKVFLECVQDMDHENMFWYRQDPGLGLRLIYFSYDVKMKEKGDIPEGYSVSREKKERFSLILESASTNQTSMYLCASRMDEGIETQYFGPGTRLLVL.

This clonotype has a count of ten or more. The V call is TRBV10-1, the J call TRBJ2-5; 13 nucleotides agree with TRBD2. This CDR3 spans 17 amino acids. The germline V gene encodes CDR1 WNHNN and CDR2 SYGVQD (reference sequence). V lost 7 bases, J lost 4 bases, and 12 bases stayed unmatched. The CDR3 loop reads CASTEQLAGGPTETQYF. CDR3 sequence (DNA): TGCGCCAGCACCGAGCAACTAGCGGGAGGGCCAACAGAGACCCAGTACTTC.

The CDR3 is CASSPSGRRGSEKLFF. The CDR3 nucleotides read TGTGCCAGCAGTCCATCAGGCAGAAGGGGTAGTGAAAAACTGTTTTTT. The rearrangement uses TRBV12-3 or TRBV12-4 and TRBJ1-4; D may be TRBD1 (5 bases). Trimming took 5 bases from V and 7 from J, leaving 20 bases between them. The length of the CDR3 is 16 residues.

This clonotype was detected many times. The chain carries TRBV20-1 and TRBJ2-1, with 8 bases aligning to TRBD1. The CDR3 is made up of 14 amino acids. J gave up 6 bases and V 4 bases, and 8 bases lay outside the gene matches. Germline CDR1 and CDR2: DFQATT and SNEGSKA (reference sequence). In DNA form, the CDR3 reads TGCAGTGCTACGGGGACAGGTTATGGCAATGAGCAGTTCTTC. The encoded protein is CSATGTGYGNEQFF.

At least ten counts were recorded for this clonotype. V gene TRBV5-1 combines with J gene TRBJ1-2; D is uncertain. Between the trimmed V and J ends, which lost 4 bases and 5 bases, there was a span of 12 bases. There are 13 residues in the CDR3. The germline V gene has CDR1 SGHRS and CDR2 YFSETQ. The DNA of the CDR3 is TGCGCCAGCAGCCCCGGGCCCATATATGGCTACACCTTC. It yields the protein CASSPGPIYGYTF.

There are many counts of this clonotype. The chain couples TRBV10-3 to TRBJ2-1, with D possibly being TRBD1 (5 bases). The CDR3 consists of 14 residues. The ends were cut back, 5 bases at V and 4 bases at J, with 12 bases in the middle. Per the germline V gene, CDR1 is ENHRY and CDR2 is SYGVKD. CDR3 sequence (DNA): TGTGCCATCAGTCCTTTGGACAAATACAATGAGCAGTTCTTC. As protein: CAISPLDKYNEQFF.

This clonotype was seen ten or more times. The chain couples TRBV12-3 or TRBV12-4 to TRBJ2-3; TRBD1 matches 8 bases. The CDR3 is made up of 16 amino acids. V shed 6 bases, J shed 2 bases, and the junction held 10 bases outside the gene matches. In DNA form, the CDR3 reads TGTGCCAGCAGCCCCGGGACAGGAGTTCCCACAGATACGCAGTATTTT. Protein product: CASSPGTGVPTDTQYF.

CDR3 residues: CASSSPGLYPNEQFF. The CDR3 nucleotides read TGTGCCAGCAGCTCCCCGGGACTCTACCCCAATGAGCAGTTCTTC. The chain is built from TRBV7-9 and TRBJ2-1, with a weak D call TRBD2 (6 bases). The CDR3 has 15 residues. The V end was cut by 4 bases, the J end by 6 bases, with 16 bases between. CDR1 and CDR2 (germline): SEHNR, FQNEAQ (reference sequence).

This clonotype has a count of ten or more. The chain links TRBV20-1 to TRBJ1-6; 10 bases map to TRBD1. The CDR3 is 16 residues long. Germline CDR1 reads DFQATT; CDR2 reads SNEGSKA (reference sequence). Trimming removed 2 bases from V and 5 bases from J; junction bases left unmatched: 6. The chain's CDR3 is CSARIRDRGDNSPLHF. In nucleotides, the CDR3 is TGCAGTGCTAGAATTCGGGACAGGGGCGATAATTCACCCCTCCACTTT.

Only a few counts were recorded for this clonotype. The gene calls are TRBV9 and TRBJ2-1; D is undetermined. From germline, CDR1 is SGDLS and CDR2 YYNGEE. Trimming took off 2 bases at V and 8 bases at J, with 8 bases between the two ends. This CDR3 is 12 amino acids long. In DNA form, the CDR3 reads TGTGCCAGCAGCGTTGACTGGTATGAGCAGTTCTTC. Translated: CASSVDWYEQFF. The variable domain in full, completed from reference TRBV9 and TRBJ2-1, reads DSGVTQTPKHLITATGQRVTLRCSPRSGDLSVYWYQQSLDQGLQFLIQYYNGEERAKGNILERFSAQQFPDLHSELNLSSLELGDSALYFCASSVDWYEQFFGPGTRLTVL.

This clonotype was recorded many times. This chain connects TRBV5-1 to TRBJ1-1; D is uncertain. V lost 6 bases and J 5 bases, leaving 11 bases between the germline ends. This CDR3 comprises 12 residues. Per the germline V gene, CDR1 is SGHRS and CDR2 is YFSETQ. The CDR3 loop reads CASTRTGTEAFF. CDR3 sequence (DNA): TGCGCCAGCACCAGGACGGGTACTGAAGCTTTCTTT.

This clonotype was seen at least ten times. The chain employs TRBV28 and TRBJ2-5; no firm D call. Trimming pared 4 bases from V and 4 bases from J, leaving 10 bases between. From germline, CDR1 is MDHEN and CDR2 SYDVKM. The CDR3 runs 13 residues. For the CDR3, the DNA is TGTGCCAGCAGTTACGGTCTGAGAGAGACCCAGTACTTC. It specifies CASSYGLRETQYF.

There are a few counts of this clonotype. The V and J genes are TRBV12-3 or TRBV12-4 and TRBJ2-7; D gene unclear. The CDR3 is 13 residues long. V lost 5 bases, J lost 6 bases, and 14 bases lay in between. The DNA for the CDR3 is TGTGCCAGCAGTAGTAGGGCGAACGGCGAGCAGTACGTC. This sequence encodes CASSSRANGEQYV.

The chain combines TRBV18 with TRBJ2-1; tentative D call: TRBD1 (6 bases). V was trimmed by 3 bases and J by 12 bases, leaving 12 bases between them. The CDR3 consists of 12 residues. Per the germline V gene, CDR1 is KGHSH and CDR2 is LQKENI. The CDR3 DNA is TGTGCCAGCTCACCCCAGGGGCTGGGGCAGTTCTTC. Translation gives CASSPQGLGQFF.